Below are 3 T cell receptor beta chains sequenced from a single sample in a study of blood T cells in healthy people across ages. Next came a second PCR, run for about 7 to 12 cycles, which used a sample-barcoded 5' primer along with a J-beta primer mix. TCRdb recomputed calls from the 5' RACE reads with MiXCR, one row per CDR3 protein. The data show approximately 810,000 distinct CDR3 sequences, 29% seen once. The material sequenced was blood. Receptor source: a woman of 80 years or more in good health.

The chain joins TRBV7-3 to TRBJ2-1; 7 nucleotides align to TRBD2. There are 15 residues in the CDR3. In germline, CDR1 is SGHTA, CDR2 FQGTGA. With V trimmed by 0 bases and J by 3 bases, 2 bases remained unmatched. The CDR3 spells CASSLTSGYYNEQFF. The DNA of the CDR3 is TGTGCCAGCAGCTTAACTAGCGGGTACTACAATGAGCAGTTCTTC.

This clonotype was seen at least ten times. The chain has TRBV14 and TRBJ1-2, with D unresolved. Germline lookup yields CDR1 SGHDN and CDR2 FVKESK. CDR3 length: 12 amino acids. Trimming shortened V by 4 bases and J by 2 bases, and 5 bases separated the two germline ends. The DNA for the CDR3 is TGTGCCAGCAGCCGCAACAACTATGGCTACACCTTC. Its translation is CASSRNNYGYTF.

The chain links TRBV12-3 or TRBV12-4 to TRBJ2-1; a possible D gene is TRBD1 (5 bases). Trimming shortened V by 3 bases and J by 1 base, and 13 bases separated the two germline ends. This CDR3 comprises 16 residues. Written as DNA, the CDR3 is TGTGCCAGCAGTTTTAATGGTCCAGGGTCCTACAATGAGCAGTTCTTC. This codes for CASSFNGPGSYNEQFF.